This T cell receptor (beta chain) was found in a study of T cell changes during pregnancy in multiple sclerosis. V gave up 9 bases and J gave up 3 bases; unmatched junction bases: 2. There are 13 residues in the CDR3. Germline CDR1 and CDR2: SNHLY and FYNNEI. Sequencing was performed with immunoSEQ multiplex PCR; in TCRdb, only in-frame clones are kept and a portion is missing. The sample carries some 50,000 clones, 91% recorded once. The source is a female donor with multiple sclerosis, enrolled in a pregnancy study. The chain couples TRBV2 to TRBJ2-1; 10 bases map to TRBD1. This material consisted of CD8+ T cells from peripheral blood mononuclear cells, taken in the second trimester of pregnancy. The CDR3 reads CARGDRGYNEQFF. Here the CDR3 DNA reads TGTGCCAGGGGGGACAGGGGCTACAATGAGCAGTTCTTC.